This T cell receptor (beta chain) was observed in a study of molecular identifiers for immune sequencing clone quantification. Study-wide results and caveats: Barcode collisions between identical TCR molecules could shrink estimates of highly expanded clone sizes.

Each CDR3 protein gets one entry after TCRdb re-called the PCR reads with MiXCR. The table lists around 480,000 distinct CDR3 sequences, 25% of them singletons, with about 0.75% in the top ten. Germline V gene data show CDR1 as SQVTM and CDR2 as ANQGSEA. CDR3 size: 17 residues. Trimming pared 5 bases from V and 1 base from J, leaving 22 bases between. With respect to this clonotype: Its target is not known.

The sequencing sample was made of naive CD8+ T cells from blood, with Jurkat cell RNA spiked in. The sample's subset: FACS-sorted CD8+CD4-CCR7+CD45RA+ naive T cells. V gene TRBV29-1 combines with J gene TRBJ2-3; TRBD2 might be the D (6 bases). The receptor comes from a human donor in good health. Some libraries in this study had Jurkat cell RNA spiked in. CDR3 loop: CSVCPRSGGKGTDTQYF. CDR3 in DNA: TGCAGCGTTTGCCCCCGGTCTGGCGGGAAAGGCACAGATACGCAGTATTTT.